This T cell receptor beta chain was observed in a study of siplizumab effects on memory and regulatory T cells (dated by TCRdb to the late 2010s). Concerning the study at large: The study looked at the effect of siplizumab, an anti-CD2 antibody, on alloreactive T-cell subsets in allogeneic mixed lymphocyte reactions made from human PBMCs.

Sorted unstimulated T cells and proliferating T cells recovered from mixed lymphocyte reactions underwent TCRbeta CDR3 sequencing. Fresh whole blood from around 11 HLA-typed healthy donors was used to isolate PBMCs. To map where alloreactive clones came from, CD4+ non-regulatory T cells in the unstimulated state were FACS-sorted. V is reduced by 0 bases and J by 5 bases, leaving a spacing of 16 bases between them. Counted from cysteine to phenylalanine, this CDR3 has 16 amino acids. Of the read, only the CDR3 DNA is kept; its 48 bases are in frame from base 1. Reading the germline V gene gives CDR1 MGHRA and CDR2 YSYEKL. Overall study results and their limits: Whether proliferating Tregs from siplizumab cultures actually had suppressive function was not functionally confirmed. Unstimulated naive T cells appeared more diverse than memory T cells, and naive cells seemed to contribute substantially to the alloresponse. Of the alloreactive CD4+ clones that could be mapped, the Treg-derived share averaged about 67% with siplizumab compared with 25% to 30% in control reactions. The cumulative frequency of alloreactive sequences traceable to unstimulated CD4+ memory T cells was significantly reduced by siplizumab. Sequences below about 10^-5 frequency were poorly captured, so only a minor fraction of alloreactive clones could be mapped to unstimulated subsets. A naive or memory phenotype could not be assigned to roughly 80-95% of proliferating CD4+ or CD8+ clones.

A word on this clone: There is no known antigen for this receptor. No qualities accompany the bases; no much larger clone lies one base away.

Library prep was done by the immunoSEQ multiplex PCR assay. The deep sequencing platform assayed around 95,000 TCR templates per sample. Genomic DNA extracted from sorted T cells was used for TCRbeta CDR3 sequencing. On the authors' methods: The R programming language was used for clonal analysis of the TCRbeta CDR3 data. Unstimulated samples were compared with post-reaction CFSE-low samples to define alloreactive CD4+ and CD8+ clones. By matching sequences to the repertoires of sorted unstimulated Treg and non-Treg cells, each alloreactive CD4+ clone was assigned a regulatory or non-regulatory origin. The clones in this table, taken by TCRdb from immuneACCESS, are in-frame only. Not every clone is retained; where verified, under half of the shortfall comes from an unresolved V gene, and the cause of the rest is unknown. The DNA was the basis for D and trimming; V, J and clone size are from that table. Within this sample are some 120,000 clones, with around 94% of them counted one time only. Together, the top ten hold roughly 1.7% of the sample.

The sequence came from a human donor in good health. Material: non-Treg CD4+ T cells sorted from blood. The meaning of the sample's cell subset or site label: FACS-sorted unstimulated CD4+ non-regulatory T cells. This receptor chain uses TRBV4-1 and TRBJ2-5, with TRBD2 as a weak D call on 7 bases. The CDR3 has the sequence CASSQDLWGGRETQYF. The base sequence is TGCGCCAGCAGCCAAGATTTGTGGGGGGGCCGGGAGACCCAGTACTTC.